The 8 T cell receptor beta chains given below trace back to one sample, sequenced in a study of spatial heterogeneity in lung cancer. Time point here: sample taken at primary tumor resection. One entry per CDR3 protein, called by TCRdb with MiXCR from the 5' RACE reads. This table has 650 to 700 distinct CDR3 sequences, 22% appearing once. The material sequenced was normal lung tissue next to the tumor, taken at surgery. The receptors here all came from a male donor with early-stage non-small cell lung cancer.

This clonotype occurred a few times. Since it is a stray read in a library aimed at alpha chains, this beta chain has a size that is not meaningful. For the CDR3, the DNA is TGTGCCAGCAGCTCGACAGGGGCTACGAACACCGGGGAGCTGTTTTTT. It encodes CASSSTGATNTGELFF. The rearrangement links TRBV5-5 to TRBJ2-2; the match to TRBD1 covers 8 bases. In germline, CDR1 is SGHKS, CDR2 YYEKEE (reference sequence). With V trimmed by 3 bases and J by 0 bases, 4 bases remained unmatched. The length of the CDR3 is 16 residues.

This clonotype was observed a few times. Since the library was made to target alpha chains, this beta chain is a stray read and its abundance is not meaningful. The V gene is TRBV19, the J gene TRBJ2-1; no reliable D call. The V and J ends lost 2 bases and 0 bases respectively, with 11 bases between them. The CDR3 has 16 residues. The germline gives CDR1 LNHDA, CDR2 SQIVND (reference sequence). Here the CDR3 DNA reads TGTGCCAGTAGTATACTCGTCATGAGCTCCTACAATGAGCAGTTCTTC. This encodes CASSILVMSSYNEQFF.

By its share, this clonotype is large (0.1 to 1%). A library prepared for alpha chains yielded this beta chain as an off-target read; its size is of little meaning. The chain combines TRBV10-1 with TRBJ1-2; D is unclear. Deletions cut 3 bases from V and 8 bases from J, with 19 bases between. The CDR3 sequence is 15 residues long. Looked up from germline, CDR1 is WNHNN and CDR2 is SYGVQD (reference sequence). This chain's CDR3 is CASSDSRGPPAGYTF. Here the CDR3 DNA reads TGCGCCAGCAGTGATTCTAGAGGACCCCCCGCGGGCTACACCTTC.

As regards this clonotype: Little can be read into the size of this beta chain, an off-target read in a library designed for alpha chains. The V call is TRBV10-3, the J call TRBJ2-6; 9 nucleotides align to TRBD1. V lost 5 bases, J lost 4 bases, and 6 bases stayed unmatched. The CDR3 consists of 16 residues. Germline V gene lookup returns CDR1 ENHRY and CDR2 SYGVKD. CDR3 nucleotide sequence: TGTGCCATCAGTCCACAGGGGGCGGAAGGGGCCAACGTCCTGACTTTC. Translation gives CAISPQGAEGANVLTF.

As regards this clonotype: This beta chain is off target for a library built for alpha chains, so its abundance means little. J is TRBJ2-2 and V is TRBV7-8; 7 nucleotides line up with TRBD1. From germline, CDR1 is SGHVS and CDR2 FQNEAQ. The CDR3 sequence is 14 residues long. Losses at the gene ends were 6 bases for V and 4 bases for J; bases not matched to a gene: 5. The CDR3 region has the DNA TGTGCCAGCAGTATCGGGACAGCCACCGGGGAGCTGTTTTTT. It translates to CASSIGTATGELFF.

To note about this clonotype: This beta chain turned up in a library designed for alpha chains; as an off-target read, its abundance says little. J is TRBJ2-2 and V is TRBV5-1; D might be TRBD1 (6 bases). Trimming shortened V by 1 base and J by 10 bases, and 14 bases separated the two germline ends. This CDR3 is 14 amino acids long. Per the germline V gene, CDR1 is SGHRS and CDR2 is YFSETQ. This chain's CDR3 is CASSLIQGVEELFF. The CDR3 nucleotides read TGCGCCAGCAGCTTGATACAGGGTGTTGAGGAGCTGTTTTTT.

Worth noting for this clonotype: This beta chain is an off-target read within a library intended for alpha chains, so its frequency means little. The chain joins TRBV14 to TRBJ2-3, with TRBD2 matching over 7 bases. The CDR3 runs to 16 residues. Germline V gene data show CDR1 as SGHDN and CDR2 as FVKESK. J was trimmed by 4 bases and V by 1 base; bases with no gene match: 8. In DNA, the CDR3 is TGTGCCAGCAGCCAAGTCGGCGGGGGAGGCGCAGATACGCAGTATTTT. Translated, it gives CASSQVGGGGADTQYF.

Comment on this clonotype: Within a library made for alpha chains, this beta chain is off target, and its count is uninformative. J is TRBJ2-5 and V is TRBV10-3; the D is unclear. The germline gives CDR1 ENHRY, CDR2 SYGVKD. CDR3 size: 14 residues. The ends were cut back, 6 bases at V and 2 bases at J, with 13 bases in the middle. For the CDR3, the DNA is TGTGCCATCAGCACCCCGAGCGTACAAGAGACCCAGTACTTC. This gives the protein CAISTPSVQETQYF.